What follows are 25 T cell receptor beta chains derived from one specimen sequenced in a study of blood T cell repertoires in COVID-19. The repertoire was sequenced with immunoSEQ multiplex PCR; TCRdb's copy has only in-frame clones and lacks some. The sample has about 120,000 clones; less than 85% are singletons. The sample consisted of peripheral blood. All receptors come from a man aged 30 to 39 with acute or convalescent COVID-19.

The rearrangement uses TRBV2 and TRBJ1-2; no clear D. This CDR3 region has 12 residues. Trimming stripped 4 bases from V and 4 bases from J, with 7 bases between. CDR1 is SNHLY and CDR2 is FYNNEI in the germline V gene. CDR3 coding DNA: TGTGCCAGCAGTGCGGGAGGCTATGGCTACACCTTC. It encodes CASSAGGYGYTF.

This clone was counted a few times. CDR3 protein: CATQVRTDGNTEAFF. The CDR3 nucleotides read TGTGCCACCCAAGTCCGGACAGATGGGAACACTGAAGCTTTCTTT. The chain combines TRBV5-4 with TRBJ1-1; a possible D gene is TRBD1 (6 bases). The CDR3 sequence is 15 residues long. V was clipped by 9 bases and J by 1 base, with 19 bases between them. The germline V gene has CDR1 SGHNT and CDR2 YYREEE (reference sequence). The full variable domain, rest sourced from reference TRBV5-4 and TRBJ1-1, is ETGVTQSPTHLIKTRGQQVTLRCSSQSGHNTVSWYQQALGQGPQFIFQYYREEENGRGNFPPRFSGLQFPNYSSELNVNALELDDSALYLCATQVRTDGNTEAFFGQGTRLTVV.

As DNA, the CDR3 is TGTGCCAGCAGGGCGGCGGGCGGGACAGATACGCAGTATTTT. Residues: CASRAAGGTDTQYF. V and J are TRBV7-2 and TRBJ2-3; the D gene is possibly TRBD2 (5 bases). The CDR3 consists of 14 residues. Germline CDR1 reads SGHTA; CDR2 reads FQGNSA. V was trimmed by 6 bases and J by 3 bases, leaving 13 bases between them. Supplemented by reference TRBV7-2 and TRBJ2-3, the full variable domain reads GAGVSQSPSNKVTEKGKDVELRCDPISGHTALYWYRQSLGQGLEFLIYFQGNSAPDKSGLPSDRFSAERTGGSVSTLTIQRTQQEDSAVYLCASRAAGGTDTQYFGPGTRLTVL.

This clone appeared once. The chain carries TRBV30 and TRBJ2-5; 11 positions agree with TRBD2. CDR3 size: 15 residues. Germline V gene sequence: CDR1 GTSNPN, CDR2 SVGIG (reference sequence). With 3 bases clipped from V and 5 bases from J, the junction kept 8 bases outside the gene matches. CDR3 DNA: TGTGCCTGGAGAACCACTAGCGGGGGCGCGGAGACCCAGTACTTC. Its translation: CAWRTTSGGAETQYF.

The chain employs TRBV7-9 and TRBJ1-1; TRBD1 might be the D (6 bases). V was pared by 5 bases and J by 2 bases, with 12 bases between. The V gene's germline CDR1 is SEHNR and CDR2 FQNEAQ (reference sequence). This CDR3 is 14 amino acids long. CDR3 loop: CASSALQGNTEAFF. The CDR3 nucleotides are TGTGCCAGCAGCGCTTTACAGGGAAACACTGAAGCTTTCTTT.

This chain links TRBV5-5 with TRBJ2-7; 7 positions match TRBD2. The CDR3 is 13 amino acids. Germline V gene data show CDR1 as SGHKS and CDR2 as YYEKEE (reference sequence). V lost 4 bases, J lost 0 bases, and 1 base stayed unmatched. CDR3 DNA sequence: TGTGCCAGCAGCAGGACTAGCTCCTACGAGCAGTACGTC. Its protein is CASSRTSSYEQYV.

The chain links TRBV5-1 to TRBJ2-7, with TRBD1 as a possible D gene (6 bases). With 0 bases removed from V and 4 bases from J, the gap between germline ends came to 11 bases. Germline CDR1 SGHRS, CDR2 YFSETQ. The CDR3 totals 14 residues. This CDR3 reads CASSLEGHTYEQYF. The CDR3 nucleotides are TGCGCCAGCAGCTTGGAGGGACACACATACGAGCAGTACTTC.

This clone was counted a single time. V is TRBV30 and J is TRBJ2-3, with 8 nucleotides matching TRBD1. Germline CDR1 reads GTSNPN; CDR2 reads SVGIG (reference sequence). Germline trimming cut 0 bases from V and 5 bases from J; bases unmatched to any gene: 7. The CDR3 has 15 amino acids. The DNA for the CDR3 is TGTGCCTGGAGTGTAGGGACAGGAGAAGGAGATACGCAGTATTTT. Translation: CAWSVGTGEGDTQYF. Full variable domain (rest looked up from reference TRBV30 and TRBJ2-3): SQTIHQWPATLVQPVGSPLSLECTVEGTSNPNLYWYRQAAGRGLQLLFYSVGIGQISSEVPQNLSASRPQDRQFILSSKKLLLSDSGFYLCAWSVGTGEGDTQYFGPGTRLTVL.

CDR3 nucleotide sequence: TGTGCCTGGAAGCCGGGGAACACCGGGGAGCTGTTTTTT. Translation gives CAWKPGNTGELFF. The chain uses TRBV30 and TRBJ2-2; D gene unclear. The V end was cut by 4 bases, the J end by 1 base, with 7 bases between. Germline V gene sequence: CDR1 GTSNPN, CDR2 SVGIG (reference sequence). This CDR3 contains 13 residues.

The genes are TRBV10-3 and TRBJ1-2; 7 bases agree with TRBD1. V lost 3 bases and J lost 7; bases outside the gene matches: 11. CDR3 length: 15 amino acids. The germline CDR1 and CDR2 sequences are ENHRY and SYGVKD. This CDR3 reads CAISDSDRLSGGYTF. The CDR3 DNA follows: TGTGCCATCAGTGACTCGGACAGGCTCTCCGGTGGCTACACCTTC.

V gene TRBV4-3 combines with J gene TRBJ1-6; TRBD1 aligns across 9 bases. Germline assignment: CDR1 LGHNA and CDR2 YSLEER. Germline trimming cut 0 bases from V and 9 bases from J; bases unmatched to any gene: 6. The CDR3 has 16 amino acids. The CDR3 here is CASSQDLQDRGSPLHF. The CDR3 DNA reads TGCGCCAGCAGCCAAGATCTTCAGGACAGGGGTTCACCCCTCCACTTT.

This sequence joins TRBV19 and TRBJ2-1; 11 bases map to TRBD2. With 7 bases clipped from V and 3 bases from J, the junction kept 5 bases outside the gene matches. Germline V gene sequence: CDR1 LNHDA, CDR2 SQIVND (reference sequence). The CDR3 totals 15 residues. The CDR3 protein is CASKRLAGGYNEQFF. The CDR3 DNA sequence: TGTGCCAGTAAAAGGCTAGCGGGAGGCTACAATGAGCAGTTCTTC.

The chain links TRBV15 to TRBJ1-1; D may be TRBD1 (5 bases). The V and J ends lost 5 bases and 7 bases respectively, with 14 bases between them. This CDR3 contains 13 residues. The V gene's germline CDR1 is LNHNV and CDR2 YYDKDF (reference sequence). Written as DNA, the CDR3 is TGTGCCACCAGCGCCCAAAGGGGATTTGAAGCTTTCTTT. This sequence encodes CATSAQRGFEAFF.

The gene calls are TRBV10-2 and TRBJ2-7; a weak D match, TRBD2 (5 bases). The CDR3 runs to 13 residues. The ends were cut back, 1 base at V and 6 bases at J, with 10 bases in the middle. Germline CDR1 reads WSHSY; CDR2 reads SAAADI. This CDR3 reads CASSEWLGVEQYF. As DNA, the CDR3 is TGCGCCAGCAGTGAGTGGTTGGGAGTCGAGCAGTACTTC.

The chain recombines TRBV4-1 with TRBJ2-5; possible D gene TRBD2, 6 bases. CDR3 size: 15 residues. Germline values: CDR1 MGHRA, CDR2 YSYEKL. The germline V and J ends were trimmed by 4 bases and 4 bases, with 16 bases remaining between them. The CDR3 region has the DNA TGCGCCAGCAGCCTTCGACCGAGCGGGCCAGAGACCCAGTACTTC. This codes for CASSLRPSGPETQYF.

This sequence joins TRBV9 and TRBJ1-1, with D hard to call. The V end lost 3 bases, the J end lost 0 bases, and 12 bases lay between the germline ends. The CDR3 consists of 15 residues. Germline V gene sequence: CDR1 SGDLS, CDR2 YYNGEE. For the CDR3, the DNA is TGTGCCAGCAGCGGAGGCGAAACTTTGAACACTGAAGCTTTCTTT. Protein sequence: CASSGGETLNTEAFF. The full variable domain, in which reference TRBV9 and TRBJ1-1 provide the parts outside the CDR3, is DSGVTQTPKHLITATGQRVTLRCSPRSGDLSVYWYQQSLDQGLQFLIQYYNGEERAKGNILERFSAQQFPDLHSELNLSSLELGDSALYFCASSGGETLNTEAFFGQGTRLTVV.

This chain connects TRBV7-2 to TRBJ1-6; maybe TRBD1 (5 bases). The CDR3 is made up of 15 amino acids. Looked up from germline, CDR1 is SGHTA and CDR2 is FQGNSA. V lost 4 bases to trimming and J lost 7 bases, with 14 bases between them. The CDR3 DNA reads as TGTGCCAGCAGCTCCCCTGGGGGGTTGAATTCACCCCTCCACTTT. Translation gives CASSSPGGLNSPLHF.

This chain's CDR3 is CASRSTSQVNYGYTF. The CDR3 bases are TGTGCCAGCAGGTCTACCTCTCAGGTGAACTATGGCTACACCTTC. The rearrangement uses TRBV7-9 and TRBJ1-2, with D uncertain. Germline CDR1 SEHNR, CDR2 FQNEAQ (reference sequence). Trimming removed 6 bases at V and 2 bases at J, with 16 bases between. The CDR3 sequence is 15 residues long.

V and J are TRBV6-2 or TRBV6-3 and TRBJ2-5; TRBD2 matches 11 bases. The CDR3 contains 17 residues. Germline V gives CDR1 MNHEY, CDR2 SVGEGT. J was trimmed by 2 bases and V by 2 bases; bases with no gene match: 7. In DNA form, the CDR3 reads TGTGCCAGCAGTTACGACACTAGCGGGGGTGAACAAGAGACCCAGTACTTC. Translation gives CASSYDTSGGEQETQYF.

This chain links TRBV12-3 or TRBV12-4 with TRBJ1-6, with 8 bases that match TRBD1. The CDR3 contains 13 residues. Trimming took 5 bases from V and 8 from J; bases not matched to a gene: 2. The CDR3: CASSDRGDSPLHF. DNA for the CDR3: TGTGCCAGCAGTGACAGGGGTGATTCACCCCTCCACTTT.

The chain combines TRBV30 with TRBJ1-6; 9 positions match TRBD1. Germline trimming cut 4 bases from V and 1 base from J; bases unmatched to any gene: 2. The CDR3 extends over 15 amino acids. Per germline, CDR1 GTSNPN and CDR2 SVGIG (reference sequence). In DNA, the CDR3 is TGTGCCTGGAAGACAGGGGGATCCTATAATTCACCCCTCCACTTT. It is translated as CAWKTGGSYNSPLHF.

This chain connects TRBV4-1 to TRBJ2-2; D not certain. The CDR3 totals 14 residues. Germline lookup yields CDR1 MGHRA and CDR2 YSYEKL. The V end was cut by 1 base, the J end by 3 bases, with 6 bases between. CDR3 sequence reads: CASSQVSYTGELFF. In DNA, the CDR3 is TGCGCCAGCAGCCAAGTTAGTTACACCGGGGAGCTGTTTTTT.

This chain joins TRBV21-1 and TRBJ2-7; the table's D call of TRBD1 was not tested on the DNA. TRBV21-1 is flagged as a pseudogene. CDR3 length equals 16 residues. Written as DNA, the CDR3 is TGTGCCAGCAGCACCCCGGGACAGAGGAGCTCCTACGAGCAGTACGTC. Translating gives CASSTPGQRSSYEQYV.

Note on this clone: Different DNA sequences within this sample yield the same CDR3. The V gene is TRBV30, the J gene TRBJ1-4, with D possibly being TRBD1 (5 bases). CDR3 length: 16 residues. The V gene lost 0 bases and the J gene lost 0 bases, with 11 bases spanning the gap. The germline V gene encodes CDR1 GTSNPN and CDR2 SVGIG (reference sequence). The CDR3 loop reads CAWSVGQLATNEKLFF. CDR3 DNA sequence: TGTGCCTGGAGTGTGGGGCAGCTTGCAACTAATGAAAAACTGTTTTTT. Full variable domain (missing parts from reference TRBV30 and TRBJ1-4): SQTIHQWPATLVQPVGSPLSLECTVEGTSNPNLYWYRQAAGRGLQLLFYSVGIGQISSEVPQNLSASRPQDRQFILSSKKLLLSDSGFYLCAWSVGQLATNEKLFFGSGTQLSVL.

Only a few counts were recorded for this clone. The chain is built from TRBV5-1 and TRBJ1-1; 11 bases are shared with TRBD1. The CDR3 totals 16 residues. The germline CDR1 and CDR2 sequences are SGHRS and YFSETQ. V shed 7 bases, J shed 0 bases, and the junction held 8 bases outside the gene matches. In nucleotides, the CDR3 is TGCGCCAGCCGCCCCCGGACAGGGGGCATGAACACTGAAGCTTTCTTT. It codes for CASRPRTGGMNTEAFF.